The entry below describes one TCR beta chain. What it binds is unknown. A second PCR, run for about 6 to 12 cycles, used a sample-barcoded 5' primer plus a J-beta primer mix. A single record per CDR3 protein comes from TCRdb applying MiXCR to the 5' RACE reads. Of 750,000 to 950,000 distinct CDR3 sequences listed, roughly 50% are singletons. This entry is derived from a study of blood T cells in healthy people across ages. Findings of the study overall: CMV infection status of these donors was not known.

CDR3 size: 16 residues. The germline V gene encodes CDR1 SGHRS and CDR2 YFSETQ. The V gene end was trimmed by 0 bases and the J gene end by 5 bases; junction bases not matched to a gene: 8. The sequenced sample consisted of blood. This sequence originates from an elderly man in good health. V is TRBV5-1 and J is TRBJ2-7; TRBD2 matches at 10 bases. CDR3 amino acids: CASSLGSSGSYNEQYF. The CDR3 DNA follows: TGCGCCAGCAGCTTGGGTTCTAGCGGGAGTTATAACGAGCAGTACTTC.